The entry that follows covers one TCR beta chain sequence. Its cognate antigen has yet to be identified. No much larger clone exists at a distance of one base, and base qualities are not known. Libraries were constructed by PCR. TCR sequencing of DNA from cultured CD4+ T cells used the Oncomine TCR Beta short-read assay at the Johns Hopkins FTIC core. Genomic DNA was extracted from the cultured CD4+ T cells with the QIAamp micro DNA kit. Oncomine TCR Beta libraries from cultured CD4+ T cells were pooled using unique dual indexes and sequenced on an Illumina iSeq 100. Per the original workflow: Non-productive sequences were removed, and CDR3s that did not start with C, did not end with F or W, or were shorter than 7 amino acids were discarded. The MANAFEST web application was used to identify antigen-specific clonotypes by comparing peptide-stimulated wells against reference wells and other culture wells. For a clone to be called positive, the clone needed an FDR below 0.05, an odds ratio above 5, and a productive frequency above 0.1% in at least two of three replicate wells. Clonotypes that were significantly expanded in both SARS-CoV-2 spike wells and at least one common cold coronavirus spike condition were defined as cross-reactive. Levenshtein distances (stringdist) and unrooted phylogenetic trees (ape) in R version 3.6.1 were used to assess CDR3 homology. TCRdb reran the public reads through fastp at Q25 and MiXCR, keeping productive beta chains. Rows merge per CDR3 protein into single entries with the most common DNA and genes. What appears here as the V and J calls and clone size reflects TCRdb's work, not the paper's. The sample table shows over 10,000 distinct CDR3 sequences, and approximately 46% are seen once. Roughly 6.9% of the sample is taken by the ten largest.

Its CDR3 holds 14 amino acids, cysteine through phenylalanine. The DNA shown is the 42-base CDR3, in frame from base 1. Germline trimming amounts to 3 bases on V and 2 bases on J, with 6 as the count of junction bases outside the gene matches. CDR1 and CDR2 were assigned from the germline V gene (reference sequence) as DFQATT and SNEGSKA. This sample's treatment or condition label indicates: approximately 11-day PBMC culture with coronavirus spike peptide pools or control peptides (ViraFEST assay). The ViraFEST assay, used in the study, expanded antigen-specific T cells with peptide pools and then identified the expanded clonotypes through TCR sequencing. The convalescent patients' positive SARS-CoV-2 PCR tests were from March to December 2020, which was before the Alpha, Beta and Delta variants emerged in the United States. PBMCs were cultured at two million per well in IMDM supplemented with approximately 5% human AB serum and about 10 IU/ml IL-2, with approximately 9.2 ug/ml peptide pools added. Half of the culture medium was replaced with fresh IL-2-containing medium on days 3 and 7. After roughly 11 days of culture, CD4+ T cells were isolated by negative selection with the EasySep CD4+ T cell isolation kit. PBMCs were separated from whole blood using Ficoll-Paque Plus gradient centrifugation and then either used fresh or cryopreserved at -140C. Culture conditions were generally each tested in triplicate wells.

This sample is part of a study of vaccination and CD4 T cells after COVID-19 (dated by TCRdb to 2022 to 2024). For context, the study as a whole: Convalescent patients had a positive SARS-CoV-2 result on nasal swab PCR, and of these patients, several had mild disease and one had severe disease. The convalescent cohort included six males and four females, with two Hispanic individuals, seven Caucasians, two Asians and one multiracial person. Two doses of either the Pfizer-BioNTech BNT162b2 vaccine (n=8) or the Moderna mRNA-1273 vaccine (n=2) were administered to participants. Post-COVID blood samples were collected from convalescent patients a median of about 92 days after diagnosis, with a range of about 30 to 180 days. The time from the second vaccine dose to post-vaccine blood sampling had a median of roughly 70 days and ranged from roughly 13 to 241 days. Overlapping spike peptide pools from SARS-CoV-2 and from the common cold coronaviruses HCoV-NL63, HCoV-OC43 and HCoV-229E were used as culture stimuli. Control cultures used a CEFX viral epitope pool as positive control, an HIV-1 Nef peptide pool as negative control, or no peptide. The spike-specific CD4+ TCR repertoire was compared before and after mRNA vaccination in over nine COVID-19 convalescent patients and a handful of infection-naive healthy vaccine recipients. Here is what the overall study found, with its caveats: The number of convalescent patients in the study was relatively small, and the study did not examine early timepoints following natural infection. In convalescent patients, a median approximately 86% of post-vaccine SARS-CoV-2-reactive clones were detected only after vaccination, and vaccine-specific priming was suggested by this finding. Nearly all vaccine-specific clones in convalescent patients (304 of 307) were mono-reactive for SARS-CoV-2 spike rather than cross-reactive with common cold coronaviruses. Although the median number of SARS-CoV-2-reactive clonotypes went up from around 20 after infection to 30 to 45 after vaccination, the increase was not significant.

The receptor comes from a human donor who had recovered from COVID-19. This chain joins TRBV20-1 to TRBJ2-7, with 8 junctional bases fitting TRBD2. The sample consisted of CD4+ T cells from blood, cultured in vitro. The sequenced DNA: TGCAGTGCTAGGCTGGGTAGCGGGACCTACGAGCAGTACTTC. Its translation is CSARLGSGTYEQYF.